This T cell receptor beta chain is drawn from a study of blood T cell repertoires in COVID-19. This clone was picked up one time. Sequencing was performed with immunoSEQ multiplex PCR; in TCRdb, only in-frame clones are kept and a portion is missing. The sample lists 200,000 to 300,000 clones, roughly 88% seen once, with over 1% in the top ten. Trimming took 4 bases from V and 4 from J, leaving 7 bases between them. The germline V gene encodes CDR1 KGHSH and CDR2 LQKENI. The CDR3 has 12 residues. The genes are TRBV18 and TRBJ1-1, with D hard to call. Sequenced input: PBMCs or T cells enriched from blood (not recorded which). The TCR comes from a woman in her thirties or forties with acute COVID-19. CDR3 protein: CASSRPGTEAFF. Here the CDR3 DNA reads TGTGCCAGCTCACGGCCAGGCACTGAAGCTTTCTTT.